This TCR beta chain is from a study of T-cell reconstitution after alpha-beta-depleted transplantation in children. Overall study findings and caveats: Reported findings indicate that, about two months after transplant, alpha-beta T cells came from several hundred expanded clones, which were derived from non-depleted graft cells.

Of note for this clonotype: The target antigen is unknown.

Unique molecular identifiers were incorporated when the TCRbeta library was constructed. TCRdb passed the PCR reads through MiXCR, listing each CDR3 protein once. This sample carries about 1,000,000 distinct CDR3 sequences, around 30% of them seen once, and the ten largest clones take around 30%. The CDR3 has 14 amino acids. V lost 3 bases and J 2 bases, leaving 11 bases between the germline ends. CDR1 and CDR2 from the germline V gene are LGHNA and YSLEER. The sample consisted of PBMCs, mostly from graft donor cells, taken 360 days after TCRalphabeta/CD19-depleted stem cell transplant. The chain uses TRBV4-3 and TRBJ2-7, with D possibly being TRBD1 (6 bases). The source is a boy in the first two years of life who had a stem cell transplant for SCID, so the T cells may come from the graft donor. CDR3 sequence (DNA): TGCGCCAGCAGCCACATACAGGGAACCTACGAGCAGTACTTC. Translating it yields CASSHIQGTYEQYF.